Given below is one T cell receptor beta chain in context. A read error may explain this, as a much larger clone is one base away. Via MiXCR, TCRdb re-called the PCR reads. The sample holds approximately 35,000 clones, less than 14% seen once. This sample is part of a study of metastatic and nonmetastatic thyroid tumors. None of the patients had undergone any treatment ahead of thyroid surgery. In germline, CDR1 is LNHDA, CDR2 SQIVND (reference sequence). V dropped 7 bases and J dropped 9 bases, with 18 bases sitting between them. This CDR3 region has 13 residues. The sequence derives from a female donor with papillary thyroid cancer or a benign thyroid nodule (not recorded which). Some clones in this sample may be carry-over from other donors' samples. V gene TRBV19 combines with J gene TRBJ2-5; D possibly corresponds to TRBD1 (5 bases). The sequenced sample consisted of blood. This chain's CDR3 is CASTESGQDAQYF. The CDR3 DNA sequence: TGTGCCAGTACCGAGTCCGGACAAGATGCCCAGTACTTC.